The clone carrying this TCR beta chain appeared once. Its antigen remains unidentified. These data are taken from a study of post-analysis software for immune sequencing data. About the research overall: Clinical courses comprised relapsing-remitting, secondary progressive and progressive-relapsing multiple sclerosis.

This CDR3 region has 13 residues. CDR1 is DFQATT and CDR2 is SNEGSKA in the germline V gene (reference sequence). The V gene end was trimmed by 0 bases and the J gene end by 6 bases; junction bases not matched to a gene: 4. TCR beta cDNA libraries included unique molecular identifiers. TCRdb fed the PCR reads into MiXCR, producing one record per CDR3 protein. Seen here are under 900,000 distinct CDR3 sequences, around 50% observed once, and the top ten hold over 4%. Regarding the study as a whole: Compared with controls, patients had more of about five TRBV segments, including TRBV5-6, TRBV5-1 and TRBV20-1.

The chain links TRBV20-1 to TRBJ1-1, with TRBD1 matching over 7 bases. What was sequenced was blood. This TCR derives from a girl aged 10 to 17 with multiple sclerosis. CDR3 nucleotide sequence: TGCAGTGCTAGAGATTGCGACAGGGCTGAAGCTTTCTTT. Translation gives CSARDCDRAEAFF.